The T cell receptor beta chain under discussion was sequenced for a study of CD8 T cells in Susac syndrome. Random-hexamer reverse transcription was applied to roughly 0.5 to 1 ug RNA. Across 54 Vbeta and 13 Jbeta, immunoSEQ multiplex PCR amplified TCR beta CDR3. A single record per CDR3 protein comes from TCRdb applying MiXCR to the immunoSEQ multiplex PCR reads. The sample shows fewer than 300,000 distinct CDR3 sequences, around 83% of them seen only once. Trimming removed 5 bases from V and 5 bases from J; junction bases left unmatched: 10. Germline-derived CDR1 and CDR2 are MNHNY and SVGAGI (reference sequence). This CDR3 has 15 residues.

V usage is TRBV6-6 and J usage is TRBJ2-7, with 9 bases identical to TRBD1. This clonotype was sampled from a human donor with multiple sclerosis. Sequenced sample: CD8+ T cells from PBMCs. The DNA of the CDR3 is TGTGCCAGCAGTGGTGTGGGGACAGGGCTCCACGAGCAGTACTTC. The encoded protein is CASSGVGTGLHEQYF.